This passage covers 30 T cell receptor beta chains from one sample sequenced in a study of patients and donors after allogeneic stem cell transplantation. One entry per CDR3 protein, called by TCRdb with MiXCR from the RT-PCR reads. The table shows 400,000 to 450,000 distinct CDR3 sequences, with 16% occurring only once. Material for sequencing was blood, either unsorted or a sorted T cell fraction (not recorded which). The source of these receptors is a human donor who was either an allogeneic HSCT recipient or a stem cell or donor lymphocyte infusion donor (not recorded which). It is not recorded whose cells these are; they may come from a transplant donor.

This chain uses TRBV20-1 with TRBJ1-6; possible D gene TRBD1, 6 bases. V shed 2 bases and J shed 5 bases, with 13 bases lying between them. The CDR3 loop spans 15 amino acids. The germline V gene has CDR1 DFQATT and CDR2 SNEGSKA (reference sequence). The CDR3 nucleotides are TGCAGTGCTAGAACCACAGGGAATAATAATTCACCCCTCCACTTT. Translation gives CSARTTGNNNSPLHF.

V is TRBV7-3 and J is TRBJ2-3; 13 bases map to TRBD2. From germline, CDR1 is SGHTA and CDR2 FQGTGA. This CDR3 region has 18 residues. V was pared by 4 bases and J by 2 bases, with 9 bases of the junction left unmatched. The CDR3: CASSSGLAGAGHTDTQYF. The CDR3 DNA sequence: TGTGCCAGCAGCTCCGGACTAGCGGGAGCGGGCCACACAGATACGCAGTATTTT. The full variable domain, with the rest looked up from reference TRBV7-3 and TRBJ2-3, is GAGVSQTPSNKVTEKGKYVELRCDPISGHTALYWYRQSLGQGPEFLIYFQGTGAADDSGLPNDRFFAVRPEGSVSTLKIQRTERGDSAVYLCASSSGLAGAGHTDTQYFGPGTRLTVL.

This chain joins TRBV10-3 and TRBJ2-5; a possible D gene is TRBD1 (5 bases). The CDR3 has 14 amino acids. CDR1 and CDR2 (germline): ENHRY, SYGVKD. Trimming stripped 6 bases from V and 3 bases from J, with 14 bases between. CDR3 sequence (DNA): TGTGCCATCAGCACGGTGACAGCTAAAGAGACCCAGTACTTC. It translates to CAISTVTAKETQYF.

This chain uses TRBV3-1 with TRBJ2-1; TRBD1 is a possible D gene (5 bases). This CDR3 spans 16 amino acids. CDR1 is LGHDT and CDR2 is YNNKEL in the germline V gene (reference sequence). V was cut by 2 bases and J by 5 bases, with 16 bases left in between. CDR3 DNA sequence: TGTGCCAGCAGCCAATTTCCAAATCGACAGAACAATGAGCAGTTCTTC. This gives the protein CASSQFPNRQNNEQFF.

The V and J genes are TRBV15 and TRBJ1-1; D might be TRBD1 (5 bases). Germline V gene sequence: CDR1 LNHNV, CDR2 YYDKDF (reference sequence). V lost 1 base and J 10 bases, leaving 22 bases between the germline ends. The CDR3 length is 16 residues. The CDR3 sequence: CATSRALHEAGARAFF. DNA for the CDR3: TGTGCCACCAGCAGAGCCCTGCACGAGGCCGGGGCGAGAGCTTTCTTT. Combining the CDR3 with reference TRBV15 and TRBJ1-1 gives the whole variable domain DAMVIQNPRYQVTQFGKPVTLSCSQTLNHNVMYWYQQKSSQAPKLLFHYYDKDFNNEADTPDNFQSRRPNTSFCFLDIRSPGLGDTAMYLCATSRALHEAGARAFFGQGTRLTVV.

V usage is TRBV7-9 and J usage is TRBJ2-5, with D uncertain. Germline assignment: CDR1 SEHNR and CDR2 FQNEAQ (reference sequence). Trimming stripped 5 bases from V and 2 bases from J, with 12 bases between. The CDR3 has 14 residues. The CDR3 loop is CASSRPVGQETQYF. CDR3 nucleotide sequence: TGTGCCAGCAGCCGTCCAGTAGGACAAGAGACCCAGTACTTC.

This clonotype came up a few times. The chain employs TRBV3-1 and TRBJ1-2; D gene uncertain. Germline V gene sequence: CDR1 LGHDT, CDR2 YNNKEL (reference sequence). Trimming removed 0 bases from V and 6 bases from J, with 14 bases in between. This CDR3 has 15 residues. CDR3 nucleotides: TGTGCCAGCAGCCAAGATTCGGGCGGGGTTAATGGCTACACCTTC. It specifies CASSQDSGGVNGYTF.

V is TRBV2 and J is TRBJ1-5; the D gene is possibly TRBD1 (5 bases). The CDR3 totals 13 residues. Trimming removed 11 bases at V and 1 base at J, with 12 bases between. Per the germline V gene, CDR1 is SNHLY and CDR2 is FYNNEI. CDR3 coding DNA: TGTGCCTGCCGGGGGGAGAGCAATCAGCCCCAGCATTTT. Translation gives CACRGESNQPQHF.

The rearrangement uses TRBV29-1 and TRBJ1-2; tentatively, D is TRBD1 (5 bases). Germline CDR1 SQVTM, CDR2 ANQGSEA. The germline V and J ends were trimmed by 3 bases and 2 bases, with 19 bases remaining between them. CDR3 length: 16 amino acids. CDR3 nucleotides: TGCAGCGTTGACCGGCAGGGTGAGGGAATCAACTATGGCTACACCTTC. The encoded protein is CSVDRQGEGINYGYTF.

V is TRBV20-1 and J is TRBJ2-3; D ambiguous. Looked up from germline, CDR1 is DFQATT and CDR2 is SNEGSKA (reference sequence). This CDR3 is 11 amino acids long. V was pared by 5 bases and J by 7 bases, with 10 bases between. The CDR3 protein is CSAASINTQYF. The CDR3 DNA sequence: TGCAGTGCTGCTTCCATTAATACGCAGTATTTT.

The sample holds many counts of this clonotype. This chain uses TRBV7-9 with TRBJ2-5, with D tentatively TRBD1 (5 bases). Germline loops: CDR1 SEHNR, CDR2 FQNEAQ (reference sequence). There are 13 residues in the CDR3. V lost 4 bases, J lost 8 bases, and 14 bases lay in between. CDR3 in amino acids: CASSSDSRTTQYF. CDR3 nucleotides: TGTGCCAGCAGCTCTGACAGCCGTACTACCCAGTACTTC.

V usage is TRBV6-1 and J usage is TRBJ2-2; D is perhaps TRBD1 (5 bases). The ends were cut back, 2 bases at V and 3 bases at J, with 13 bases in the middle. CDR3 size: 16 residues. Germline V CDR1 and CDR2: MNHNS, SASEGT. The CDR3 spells CASSESRQRYTGELFF. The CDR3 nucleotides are TGTGCCAGCAGTGAATCTCGACAGCGATACACCGGGGAGCTGTTTTTT.

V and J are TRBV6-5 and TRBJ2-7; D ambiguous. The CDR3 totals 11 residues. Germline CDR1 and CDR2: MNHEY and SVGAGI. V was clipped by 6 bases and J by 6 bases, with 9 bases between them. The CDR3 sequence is CASSAPGEQYF. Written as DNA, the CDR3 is TGTGCCAGCAGCGCCCCCGGCGAGCAGTACTTC.

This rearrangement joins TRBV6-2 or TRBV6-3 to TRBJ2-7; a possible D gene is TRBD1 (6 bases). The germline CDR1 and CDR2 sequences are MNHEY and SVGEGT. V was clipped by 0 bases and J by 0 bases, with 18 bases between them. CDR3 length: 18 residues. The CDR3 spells CASSYSATQRGISYEQYF. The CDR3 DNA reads TGTGCCAGCAGTTACTCGGCTACTCAGAGGGGGATCTCCTACGAGCAGTACTTC.

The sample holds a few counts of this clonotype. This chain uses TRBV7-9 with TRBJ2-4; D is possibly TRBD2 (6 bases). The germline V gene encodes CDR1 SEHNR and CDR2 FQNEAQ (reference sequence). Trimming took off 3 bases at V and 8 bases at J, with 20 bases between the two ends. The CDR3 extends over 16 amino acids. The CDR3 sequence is CASSFNRGTRLDIQYF. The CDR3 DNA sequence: TGTGCCAGCAGCTTTAACCGGGGGACCAGGTTGGACATTCAGTACTTC.

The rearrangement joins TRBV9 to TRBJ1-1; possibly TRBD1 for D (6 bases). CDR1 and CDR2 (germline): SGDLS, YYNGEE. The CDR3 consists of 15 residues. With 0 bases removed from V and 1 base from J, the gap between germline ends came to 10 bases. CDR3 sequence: CASSVATGANTEAFF. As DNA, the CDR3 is TGTGCCAGCAGCGTAGCGACAGGAGCGAACACTGAAGCTTTCTTT.

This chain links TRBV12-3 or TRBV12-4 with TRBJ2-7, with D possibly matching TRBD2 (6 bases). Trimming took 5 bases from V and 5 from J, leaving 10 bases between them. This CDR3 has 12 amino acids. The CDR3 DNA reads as TGTGCCAGCAGTCGACTAGTTGACGAGCAGTACTTC. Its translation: CASSRLVDEQYF.

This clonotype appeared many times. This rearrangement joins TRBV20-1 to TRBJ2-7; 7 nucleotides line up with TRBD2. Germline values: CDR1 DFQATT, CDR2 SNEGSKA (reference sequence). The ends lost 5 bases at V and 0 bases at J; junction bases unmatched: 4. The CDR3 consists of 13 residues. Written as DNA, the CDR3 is TGCAGTGCTCCCGGGGACTACTCCTACGAGCAGTACTTC. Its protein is CSAPGDYSYEQYF.

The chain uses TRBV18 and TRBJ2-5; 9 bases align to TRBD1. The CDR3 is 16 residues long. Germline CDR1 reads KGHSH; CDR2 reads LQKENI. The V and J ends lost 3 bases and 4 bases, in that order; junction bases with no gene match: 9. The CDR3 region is CASSPLNRGLGETQYF. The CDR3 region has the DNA TGTGCCAGCTCACCGCTCAACAGGGGGCTGGGAGAGACCCAGTACTTC.

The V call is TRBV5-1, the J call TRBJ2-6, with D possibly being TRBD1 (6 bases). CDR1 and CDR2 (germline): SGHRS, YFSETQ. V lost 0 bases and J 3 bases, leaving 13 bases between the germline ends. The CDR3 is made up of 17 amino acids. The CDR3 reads CASSLGGQGYGANVLTF. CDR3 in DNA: TGCGCCAGCAGCTTGGGGGGCCAGGGGTATGGGGCCAACGTCCTGACTTTC.

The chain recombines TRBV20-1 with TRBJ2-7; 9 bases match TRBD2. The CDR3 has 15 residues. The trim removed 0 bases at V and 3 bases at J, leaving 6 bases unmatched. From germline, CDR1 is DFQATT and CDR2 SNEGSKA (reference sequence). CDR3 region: CSARDRLAGHYEQYF. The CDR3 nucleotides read TGCAGTGCTAGAGATCGGCTAGCGGGGCACTACGAGCAGTACTTC.

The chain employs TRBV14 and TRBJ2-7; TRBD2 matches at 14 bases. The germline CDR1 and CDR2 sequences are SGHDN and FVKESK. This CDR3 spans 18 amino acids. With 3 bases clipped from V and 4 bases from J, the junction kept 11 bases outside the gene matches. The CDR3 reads CASSHCLGTSGSRYEQYF. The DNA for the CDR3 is TGTGCCAGCAGCCATTGTCTTGGGACTAGCGGGAGTAGGTACGAGCAGTACTTC.

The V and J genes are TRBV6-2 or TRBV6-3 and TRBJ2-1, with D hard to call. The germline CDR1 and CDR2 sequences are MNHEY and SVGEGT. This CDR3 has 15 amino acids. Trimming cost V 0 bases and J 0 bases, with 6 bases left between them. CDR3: CASSYSVSSYNEQFF. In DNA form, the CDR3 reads TGTGCCAGCAGTTACTCTGTGAGCTCCTACAATGAGCAGTTCTTC.

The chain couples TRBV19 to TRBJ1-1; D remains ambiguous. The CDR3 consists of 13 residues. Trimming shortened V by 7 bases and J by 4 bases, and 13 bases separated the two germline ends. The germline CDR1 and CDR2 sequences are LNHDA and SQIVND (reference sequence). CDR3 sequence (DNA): TGTGCCAGTACGGCGGGTAAGGCCACTGAAGCTTTCTTT. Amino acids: CASTAGKATEAFF.

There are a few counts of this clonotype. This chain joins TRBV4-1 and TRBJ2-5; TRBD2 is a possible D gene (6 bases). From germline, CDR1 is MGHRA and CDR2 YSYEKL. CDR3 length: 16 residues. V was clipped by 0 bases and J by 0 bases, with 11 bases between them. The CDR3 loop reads CASSQDLARYQETQYF. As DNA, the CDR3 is TGCGCCAGCAGCCAAGATCTAGCGAGGTACCAAGAGACCCAGTACTTC.

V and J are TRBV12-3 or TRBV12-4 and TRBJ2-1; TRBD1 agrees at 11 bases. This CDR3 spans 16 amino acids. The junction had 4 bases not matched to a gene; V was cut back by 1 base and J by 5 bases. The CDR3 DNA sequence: TGTGCCAGCAGTTTAGGGACAGGGGGCGGACACAATGAGCAGTTCTTC. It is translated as CASSLGTGGGHNEQFF.

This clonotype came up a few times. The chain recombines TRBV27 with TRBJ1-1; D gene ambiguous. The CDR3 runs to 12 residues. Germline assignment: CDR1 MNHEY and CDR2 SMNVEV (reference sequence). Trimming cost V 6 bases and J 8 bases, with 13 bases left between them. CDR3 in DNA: TGTGCCAGCAGCAACCCGGTCCAGGAAGCTTTCTTT. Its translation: CASSNPVQEAFF.

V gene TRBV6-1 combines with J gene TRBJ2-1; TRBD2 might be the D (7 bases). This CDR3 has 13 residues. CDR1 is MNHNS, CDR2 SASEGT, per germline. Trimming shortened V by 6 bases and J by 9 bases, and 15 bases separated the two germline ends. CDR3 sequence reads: CASSRRGGVEQFF. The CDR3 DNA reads TGTGCCAGCAGCCGAAGGGGGGGGGTTGAGCAGTTCTTC.

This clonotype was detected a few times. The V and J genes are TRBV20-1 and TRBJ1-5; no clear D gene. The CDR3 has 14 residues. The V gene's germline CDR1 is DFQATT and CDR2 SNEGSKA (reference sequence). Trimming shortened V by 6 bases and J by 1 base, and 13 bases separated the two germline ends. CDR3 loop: CSAPRGKSNQPQHF. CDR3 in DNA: TGCAGTGCCCCCCGAGGGAAGAGCAATCAGCCCCAGCATTTT.

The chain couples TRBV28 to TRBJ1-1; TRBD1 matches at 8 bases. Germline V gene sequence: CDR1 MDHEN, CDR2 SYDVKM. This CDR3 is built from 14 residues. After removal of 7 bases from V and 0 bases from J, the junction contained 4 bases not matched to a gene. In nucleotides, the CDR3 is TGTGCCAGCACTACAGGGGGACTGAACACTGAAGCTTTCTTT. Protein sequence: CASTTGGLNTEAFF.